This entry features one T cell receptor beta chain sequence. This clonotype appeared many times. The antigen it binds to is not known. Base qualities were left out, and no much larger clone turns up one base away. Library preparation employed RACE. TCRdb records NextSeq 500 as the sequencer. Library preparation attached unique molecular identifiers to individual cDNA molecules for quantitative, reproducible TCR counting. Each blood RNA sample was used to sequence both TCR alpha and TCR beta chains. The published analysis was carried out like this. A median of about 87,000 TCRs per sample was observed, with a range of about 20,000 to 700,000. The Decombinator software suite was used to annotate the V, J and CDR3 of the TCR reads. For the PS versus PT1 abundance plots, all samples were subsampled to the same number of TCRs (28,000). Expanded TCRs were defined as absent before sensitization and observed at least eight times at the 2-week time point. The raw public data were reprocessed by TCRdb itself: fastp quality trimming at Q25, MiXCR clonotype calling, in-frame beta chains only. Rows merge per CDR3 protein into single entries with the most common DNA and genes. TCRdb's processing, not the authors', yielded these V and J calls. The sample has about 60,000 distinct CDR3 sequences on record, 11% of them singletons. Together, the top ten hold roughly 4% of the sample.

The junction carries 18 bases between V and J, which are trimmed by 0 bases and 4 bases respectively. Taken from cysteine to phenylalanine, the CDR3 has 16 residues. Only CDR3 DNA remains: 48 bases, in frame from the first base. From the germline V gene (reference sequence), CDR1 is GTSNPN and CDR2 is SVGIG. This record belongs to a study of human T cells and chemical hapten exposure (dated by TCRdb to 2020 to 2023). For the study in its entirety: For sensitization, 2% DPC in acetone was applied to a 2 cm by 2 cm area of upper inner arm skin. Libraries were pooled for sequencing, and per-sample TCR yields varied mainly because of small differences in library volumes within the pool. Patient blood was sampled pre-sensitization (week 0) and at 2, 6 and about 24 weeks after DPC sensitization. Patch testing on the upper back used Finn chambers containing 0.01% DPC, with scoring done after 6 days according to International Contact Dermatitis Research Group standards. For TCR sequencing, blood came from some 31 alopecia patients at anywhere from one to four time points (pre-sensitization, 2, 6 and 24 weeks). In alopecia patients, the study followed how the peripheral blood TCR repertoire changed in vivo over primary and secondary sensitization to diphenylcyclopropenone (DPC), a hapten. Weekly therapeutic DPC doses were additionally applied to the scalp of patients throughout the roughly 25-week study period. The patient cohort, mostly female, included alopecia areata with under or over 50% scalp involvement, alopecia totalis and alopecia universalis. Results the study describes overall, beyond this receptor: No change with DPC sensitization was found in the number of TCRs above 1 in 1000 frequency, and no evidence of global repertoire structure alterations was found. All patients had alopecia, a presumed autoimmune disease, so their immune response might differ from that of healthy individuals. Expanded TCRs formed significantly more large CDR3 similarity clusters than pre-sensitization or healthy control sets, consistent with antigen-driven responses. After repeated subsampling, changes were observed in the strength of the expansion versus patch-test correlation and in the threshold at which the correlation became significant. A positive correlation was found between the number of PT1 expanded TCRs and patch test score, with significance reached at thresholds 8, 16 and 32 but not 4.

The sample's time point label is to be understood as: pre-sensitization, week 0. The sample's treatment or condition label, decoded: therapeutic diphenylcyclopropenone sensitization with weekly scalp DPC. Blood at each patch-test visit was drawn before the patch test was applied. Eligible patients were aged 18 to 70, diagnosed with alopecia, deemed suitable for DPC therapy, and excluded if pregnant. Total RNA was extracted from unfractionated whole blood that had been collected in Tempus Blood RNA tubes. Sequencing was performed on whole blood, taken in connection with sensitization to the hapten diphenylcyclopropenone (DPC). The sequence derives from a woman aged 40 to 50 with alopecia areata. Some clones in this sample may be carry-over from other donors' samples. Recombination joined TRBV30 with TRBJ1-2, with the D gene uncertain. The nucleotide sequence is TGTGCCTGGAGTGTAGGTAGTCCCAATACCATCTATGGCTACACCTTC. Translated, it reads CAWSVGSPNTIYGYTF.